This T cell receptor (beta chain) was found in a study of metastatic and nonmetastatic thyroid tumors. For this clone: The junction shows a germline mismatch at one end, possibly a read error.

TCRdb reprocessed the PCR reads using MiXCR. Of some 26,000 clones listed, approximately 3.7% are singletons. Each patient went into thyroid surgery without having received any treatment. CDR1 and CDR2 (germline): MDHEN, SYDVKM. The CDR3 has 13 amino acids. V and J are TRBV28 and TRBJ2-7; the D gene is possibly TRBD1 (5 bases). Sequenced input: blood. The receptor was derived from a male donor with papillary thyroid cancer or a benign thyroid nodule (not recorded which). Some clones in this sample may be carry-over from other donors' samples. The CDR3 coding sequence is TGTGCCAGTAGTGGGTACAAGACCGCCGAACAGGACTTC. This gives the protein CASSGYKTAEQDF.